This T cell receptor (beta chain) was documented in a study of T cell responses to AZD1222 COVID-19 vaccine (dated by TCRdb to the early 2020s). About the investigation overall: Because spike-specific TCR depth and breadth did not differ between the two schedules, AZD1222 recipients who got a second dose at roughly 4 weeks were pooled with those who got a second dose at roughly 12 weeks. A total of 230 to 250 trial participants underwent TCR sequencing, of whom some 210 received two doses of AZD1222 and about 26 received two doses of the MenACWY control vaccine. Enrollment into the trials was organized by age into subgroups of 18-55, 56-69 and 70-plus years, and those subgroups contained roughly 140, 27 and 60 TCR-sequenced participants, respectively. General conclusions and limits of the study: The 56-69-year group was small, and its depth increase did not reach significance, likely because of low power. Only five to seven AZD1222 recipients were SARS-CoV-2 seropositive at baseline, limiting conclusions about previously exposed vaccinees. Vaccine-associated CD4 TCRs spanned the whole spike protein, with dominant responses in regions 160-218 and 743-854. After two AZD1222 doses, spike-specific TCR breadth and depth were significantly higher than at day 0 and than in MenACWY recipients. No day 14 peak-response samples were available, so repertoires were characterized only after the peak T cell response. Nearly half of unique spike-specific TCRs reportedly recognized epitopes outside regions mutated in the B.1.351 and B.1.1.7 variants. Participants were mostly white British, with more females than males. The authors suggested clonal diversity may have been underestimated.

As regards this clone: It lacks a known antigen. The record has no base qualities; no much larger clone is one base away.

The CDR3 regions of human TCRbeta chains were analyzed by immunosequencing. Per the source publication's procedure: TCRs in the repertoires were compared against a reference library of SARS-CoV-2-specific TCRs that had been generated with the MIRA antigen-specificity platform. Breadth meant the fraction of unique TCRs that were SARS-CoV-2-associated, whereas depth meant the fraction of total T cells that were SARS-CoV-2-associated. Using the MIRA data, each spike-specific TCR was mapped to the spike region that the TCR reacts to and placed in a CD4 or CD8 class. Log10-transformed breadth and depth values were compared by one-way ANOVA with Sidak's multiple comparisons tests. TCRdb's version of the immuneACCESS table is confined to in-frame rearrangements and falls short of the full clone set. An unresolved V gene accounts for under half of the shortfall where checked; the remainder is of unknown origin. V, J and clone size derive from that table, while D and trimming were established from the DNA sequence. In this sample the table shows approximately 190,000 clones, 92% of which occur a single time. The ten largest clones represent 1% to 1.5% of the sample.

Inclusive of the bounding cysteine and phenylalanine, the CDR3 is 16 residues long. The only DNA kept is the CDR3, 48 bases in frame from the first base. V lost 5 bases and J lost 4 bases; the stretch between them is 19 bases long. In the germline V gene (reference sequence), CDR1 corresponds to SGHNT and CDR2 to YYREEE. In light of the paper, this sample's time point label describes: baseline before first vaccination. Vaccinee samples came from UK trials COV001 and COV002, including a single-blind randomized controlled phase 2/3 trial of AZD1222 (ChAdOx1 nCoV-19) in healthy adults. Trial participant PBMC samples were collected at day 0 and day 28 after the second dose for TCRbeta chain sequencing.

Here the chain combines TRBV5-4 and TRBJ2-1; the D segment could be TRBD1, given 6 matching bases. This TCR was sampled from an adult in good health. The material was peripheral blood, obtained on day 0 of AZD1222 vaccination. The CDR3 has the sequence CASSSAGDTLYNEQFF. At the DNA level, the sequence is TGTGCCAGCAGTTCCGCAGGGGATACCCTGTACAATGAGCAGTTCTTC.